Sequencing of this T cell receptor (beta chain) was carried out in a study of CD8+ T cells in alopecia areata. A note on this clone: Its antigen remains unknown.

Overall study findings and caveats: Lesional scalp displayed greater clonality than normal scalp, most notably in alopecia totalis/universalis.

Collected material from alopecia areata patients comprised lesional scalp punch biopsies and peripheral blood. Trimming took off 6 bases at V and 7 bases at J, with 12 bases between the two ends. There are 12 residues in the CDR3. Germline V CDR1 and CDR2: MNHEY, SMNVEV (reference sequence). Reverse transcribed after extraction, RNA yielded cDNA as the sequencing template. Assay: immunoSEQ multiplex PCR; the TCRdb copy retains only in-frame clones and omits some. The data hold around 82,000 clones, with roughly 47% observed a single time. V is TRBV27 and J is TRBJ1-2; D is possibly TRBD1 (6 bases). This TCR came from a human donor with alopecia areata. The sample was NKG2D-high CD8+ T cells sorted from blood. CDR3 nucleotide sequence: TGTGCCAGCAGCCAAACAGGGTTTGGCTACACCTTC. The encoded protein is CASSQTGFGYTF.